This record concerns one T cell receptor beta chain sequence. The specificity of this receptor is unknown. No base qualities exist here, and no much larger clone lies one base off it. In total, 500 to 700 healthy bone marrow donors made up the cohort. At the time of sampling, all cohort members were nominally healthy, though unrecorded immune exposures were likely present. The donor was CMV seronegative and belonged to the group of around 400 seronegative cohort members. Every donor gave a peripheral blood sample, and the peripheral blood mononuclear cells from that sample were used for TCR beta sequencing. Genomic DNA was extracted from the blood cell samples with the Qiagen DNeasy Blood Extraction Kit. This entry is derived from a study of cytomegalovirus exposure and HLA in healthy donors (dated by TCRdb to 2016 to 2017). In terms of the full investigation: In an earlier analysis of 550 to 750 of the donors, around 290 Gb of sequence data and roughly 100 million unique TCR beta sequences from about 190 million T cells were reported. The study profiled the T cell repertoires of hundreds of subjects by immunosequencing and related them to cytomegalovirus serostatus. To study patterns of TCR occurrence, a later analysis re-analyzed previously published TCR beta repertoires from several hundred donors and added high-resolution HLA genotyping. In addition to the first cohort of approximately 670 subjects, a separate validation cohort of approximately 130 different subjects was used. Every discovery cohort repertoire had been produced on one sequencing platform. Approximately 310 gigabases of sequencing data and roughly 90 million unique TCR sequences were included in an early release covering about 620 HLA-typed donors. Roughly five DR-DQ haplotypes were treated as single units for association and clustering because of strong linkage in the cohort. To decide whether each TCR beta V gene segment behaved as functional or pseudogenic, an earlier analysis of some 600 of the donors relied on high-throughput TCR beta sequencing. The study was designed to test whether signatures of past pathogen exposure could be identified by cataloging public T cell receptors. Both class I and class II loci were covered by HLA typing, at four-digit resolution. Donor age, sex, ethnicity and CMV serostatus were compiled together with the repertoire data. The later analysis used no new phenotypic data to find candidate immune exposures, relying instead on TCR beta sequences and their occurrence across donors. On average, around 240,000 unique TCR beta nucleotide sequences were sequenced per donor among 398 genotyped donors of the cohort, with around 19% of those sequences being non-productive. The number of typed donors differed by locus: about 620-640 for A, B, C, DRB1 and DQB1; some 500 for DQA1; roughly 600 for DPA1; and approximately 450 for DPB1. The study combined high-throughput TCR immunosequencing, statistical association of individual TCRs with disease status, and machine learning to predict cytomegalovirus infection status. Of the 300 to 450 genotyped donors, around 81% fell in the genetic ancestry cluster associated with self-reported Caucasian donors. In a later genetic analysis, genome-wide SNP genotypes for about 55% of the roughly 700 donors were used, and that subset was treated as a discovery cohort.

There are 18 amino acids in the CDR3, from cysteine to phenylalanine inclusive. Kept here is only the CDR3 DNA, which spans 54 bases and is read in frame from base 1. Per the germline V gene, SGHTA is the CDR1 and FQGNSA is the CDR2. Clipping removes 0 bases from V and 5 bases from J, with 11 as the unmatched junction base count. Libraries were made using the immunoSEQ multiplex PCR assay. For the multiplex PCR, a mixture combining 60 forward primers for TCR Vbeta segments and 13 reverse primers for TCR Jbeta segments was used. The CDR3 region of rearranged TCR beta genes was amplified from genomic DNA with a multiplex PCR assay. The Illumina HiSeq System was used to sequence the amplified TCR beta libraries as 87-base-pair reads. Per the authors' processing: Across the 666 repertoires, a later analysis counted tens of millions of unique TCR beta chains, around 10 million of which were shared by at least two donors. A nearest-neighbor algorithm error-corrected the raw reads and collapsed the reads into unique sequences, merging closely related sequences to remove PCR and sequencing errors. Alignment of CDR3 sequences to IMGT reference sequences was used to assign V, D and J gene segments. For a sequence to be retained, a match of at least six nucleotides to both a V gene segment and a J gene segment was required. A rearrangement was called productive if the CDR3 had no stop codons and remained in frame with V and J, and every other rearrangement was called non-productive. CDR3 was defined according to IMGT convention as the region running from the second conserved V-encoded cysteine to the conserved J-encoded phenylalanine. The earlier analysis of a few hundred of the donors excluded any sequence lacking an unambiguous match to a single V gene segment. In an earlier analysis of approximately 590 of the donors, V segments were called functional above 56.7% productive rearrangements and were called segregating when the between-donor standard deviation exceeded 5%. A statistical classification framework was developed to diagnose cytomegalovirus status using the catalog of TCR beta chain sequences. In a later analysis, V and J genes were assigned by comparing TCR nucleotide sequences against IMGT/GENE-DB human TR gene sequences. Using the TCRdist pipeline, a later analysis assigned CDR3 sequences along with most-parsimonious VDJ recombination scenarios. In a later analysis, every TCR beta chain was defined by the combination of its CDR3 amino acid sequence and its V-gene family, and reads without a unique V-gene family were dropped. In a later analysis, 450 to 600 highly shared, low-generation-probability nucleotide sequences were removed to address suspected cross-contamination and a sequencing artifact. For each public chain, a later analysis derived a clonal expansion index from normalized ranks of inferred template counts within each repertoire. A later analysis computed generation probabilities with a VDJ recombination model fitted to out-of-frame rearrangements, and checked the results against IGoR. Hypergeometric tests were used in a later analysis to score TCR-TCR, TCR-HLA and TCR-CMV co-occurrence, with a repertoire-size bias correction applied to the TCR pairs. In a later analysis, false discovery rates were estimated by permuting HLA or CMV assignments 20 times. In a later analysis, co-occurring TCRs were grouped with DBSCAN, and TCRdist sequence similarity was added when clustering was performed within HLA-allele-positive subsets. Repertoires with fewer than 30,000 or more than 120,000 public chains were left out of co-occurrence clustering, as were about 5 repertoires with anomalous nucleotide sharing. The clones in this table, taken by TCRdb from immuneACCESS, are in-frame only. Not every clone is retained; where verified, under half of the shortfall comes from an unresolved V gene, and the cause of the rest is unknown. The V and J calls and clone size are taken from that table; D and trimming were inferred from the DNA. The sample data list 100,000 to 150,000 clones, and around three fifths of these were observed just once. The top ten clones comprise 2% to 3% of the sample.

Findings and caveats that apply to the study as a whole: Over 15 rarely observed V segments, including chromosome 9 orphons, were excluded from the earlier analysis of a few hundred of the donors because counts were too low. The authors suggested that the approach could potentially be generalized to other disease states and immunological phenotypes. Correlated functional status among segregating V segments might reflect linkage disequilibrium, but an unknown experimental factor could not be ruled out. In a later analysis, several top co-occurrence clusters were reported to appear linked to parvovirus B19, influenza, CMV and Epstein-Barr virus. In both the original and validation cohorts, the classifier was reported to diagnose cytomegalovirus status with high specificity and sensitivity. Specific HLA alleles were associated with over 15,000 TCR beta sequences at a false discovery rate of 0.05 in a later analysis. The study listed 150 to 200 TCR beta chains as associated with cytomegalovirus. In an earlier analysis of roughly 560 of the donors, most TCR beta V segments were observed in productive rearrangements about 90% or about 30% of the time, broadly matching IMGT annotations. A later genetic analysis associated a missense DCLRE1C variant with V-gene and J-gene trimming of TCR beta chains, and an independent cohort replicated the association. Because the 87-base-pair reads could not distinguish some IMGT-functional V segments, including TRBV6-2 and TRBV6-3, those segments were excluded. Most TCR sequences were observed very rarely across donors, whereas some public TCRs were present in many individuals. Because HLA typing was unavailable for some donors at each locus, only the typed subset was used in association tests. A further reported finding was that TCR beta sequences accurately predicted the HLA-A and HLA-B alleles for most subjects in the first cohort. In a later analysis, TCR association rates were found to vary across HLA loci, with the most associated TCRs seen for DRB1 alleles and the fewest for HLA-C alleles. Immune exposure information for the cohort was limited to CMV serostatus. The presence/absence analyses assumed that sequencing depth was roughly uniform across donors, and that assumption may not be true. According to a later genetic analysis, donors in an Asian-associated ancestry cluster had fewer N-insertions in productive TCRs than the approximately 650-donor mean. Assigning TCR associations to individual alleles was difficult when HLA alleles, especially DR and DQ, strongly co-occurred. Only TCR beta chains were sequenced in this cohort, and the absence of alpha or paired-chain data limited detectable features. According to a later analysis, most CMV-associated TCR beta chains appeared to be HLA-restricted, and the HLA associations seemed to be driven largely by CMV exposure. In a later analysis, HLA-associated TCR beta chains showed more clonal expansion and lower generation probabilities than non-associated chains that were equally common. A group of highly shared sequence variants was considered likely to be a technical artifact of the sequencing pipeline. A few of the identified cytomegalovirus-associated TCR beta chains were confirmed in vitro to be specific for cytomegalovirus antigens.

The sample taken for sequencing was PBMCs. The rearranged segments are TRBV7-2 and TRBJ2-5; 11 of the junction bases match TRBD2. The receptor was derived from a woman between 35 and 50 years old in good health and CMV-seronegative. DNA sequence: TGTGCCAGCAGCTTAGCAGTCTTAGCGGGGGGGCGGGGTGAGACCCAGTACTTC. Its amino acids are CASSLAVLAGGRGETQYF.